The rows below give T cell receptor beta chains drawn from one sample of a study of blood T cell repertoires in COVID-19. Repertoires were generated with immunoSEQ multiplex PCR, while TCRdb's copy carries only in-frame clones and drops some. The profile shows approximately 250,000 clones, more than 70% of them singletons. Sequencing used PBMCs or T cells enriched from blood (not recorded which). The source of these receptors is a woman in her forties with acute COVID-19. Each CDR3 is given with its conserved first and last residue. Each record gives: J gene, clone size, V gene, D gene, CDR3 DNA, CDR3 protein. The D gene is left open where the match is weak. Expanded clones are given a class, and other clones once, few, many or no size at all.

>TRBJ2-5|-|TRBV19|TRBD2
TGTGCCAGCCAACCGGGACTAGCGGGAGAGACCCAGTACTTC
CASQPGLAGETQYF
>TRBJ2-1|-|TRBV10-3|TRBD2
TGTGCCATCAGTGGGACGGCGGGAGGGTTTCATGAGCAGTTCTTC
CAISGTAGGFHEQFF
>TRBJ2-3|-|TRBV5-4|TRBD2
TGTGCCAGCAGCCTACAACGACTAGCTGACACAGATACGCAGTATTTT
CASSLQRLADTDTQYF
>TRBJ2-1|-|TRBV30|-
TGTGCCTGGAGTGGGCGGTTTCGACTCTACAATGAGCAGTTCTTC
CAWSGRFRLYNEQFF
>TRBJ2-7|-|TRBV15|TRBD2
TGTGCCACCAGCAGAGGGACTAGTTCAGACGAGCAGTACTTC
CATSRGTSSDEQYF
>TRBJ1-5|-|TRBV11-2|TRBD1
TGTGCCAGCAGCTTAGATCAGGGGGCTGTTCAGCCCCAGCATTTT
CASSLDQGAVQPQHF
>TRBJ2-5|-|TRBV4-2|TRBD2
TGTGCCAGCAGCCAAGGTCCGGGACTAGCGGAGACCCAGTACTTC
CASSQGPGLAETQYF
>TRBJ1-1|-|TRBV3-1/TRBV3-2|-
TGTGCCAGCAGCCAAGCCGGGGGGACGGCTGAAGCTTTCTTT
CASSQAGGTAEAFF
>TRBJ2-7|-|TRBV5-1|-
TGCGCCAGCAGCTTGGACAGGGCGGCCTCGGGGTACGAGCAGTACTTC
CASSLDRAASGYEQYF
>TRBJ1-4|-|TRBV5-4|-
TGTGCCAGCAGCTGGGCAACCAATGAAAAACTGTTTTTT
CASSWATNEKLFF
>TRBJ1-1|-|TRBV5-6|-
TGTGCCAGCAGCTTGGCTCGGGTTACTGAAGCTTTCTTT
CASSLARVTEAFF
>TRBJ1-5|-|TRBV16|-
TGTGCCAGCAGCCAATCGTGGCCAGATCAGCCCCAGCATTTT
CASSQSWPDQPQHF
>TRBJ2-2|-|TRBV18|TRBD1
TGTGCCAGCTCACCAAGACAGGGGAGTAACACCGGGGAGCTGTTTTTT
CASSPRQGSNTGELFF
>TRBJ2-1|once|TRBV5-6|TRBD2
TGTGCCAGCAGGCCGGGACTAGCGGGAGGAGTCAGCAATGAGCAGTTCTTC
CASRPGLAGGVSNEQFF
>TRBJ1-1|-|TRBV15|-
TGTGCCACCAGCTCCTACTTTGGAGGGGACACTGAAGCTTTCTTT
CATSSYFGGDTEAFF
>TRBJ1-4|-|TRBV18|-
TGTGCCAGCTCGCCGCCGGGAAGAACTAATGAAAAACTGTTTTTT
CASSPPGRTNEKLFF
>TRBJ2-2|-|TRBV19|-
TGTGCCAGTAGTCAGGGACACTCGAACACCGGGGAGCTGTTTTTT
CASSQGHSNTGELFF
>TRBJ2-5|-|TRBV5-5|-
TGTGCCAGCAGCGTGACAGGGACTGGTCAAGAGACCCAGTACTTC
CASSVTGTGQETQYF
>TRBJ1-6|-|TRBV7-6|TRBD1
TGTGCCAGCAGCCTGGGACAGGGGAAAAATAATTCACCCCTCCACTTT
CASSLGQGKNNSPLHF
>TRBJ2-7|-|TRBV6-5|TRBD2
TGTGCCAGCAGTCGAGAAATGGGACTAGTATACGAGCAGTACTTC
CASSREMGLVYEQYF
>TRBJ1-5|-|TRBV25-1|TRBD1
TGTGCCAGCAGTCGTACAGGGGAGAATCAGCCCCAGCATTTT
CASSRTGENQPQHF
>TRBJ2-7|-|TRBV9|TRBD1
TGTGCCAGCAGCGGACAGGGGGCCAACTACGAGCAGTACTTC
CASSGQGANYEQYF
>TRBJ1-5|-|TRBV28|TRBD1
TGTGCCAGCAGTCGACAGGGGGCTGTTCAGCCCCAGCATTTT
CASSRQGAVQPQHF
>TRBJ2-1|-|TRBV19|-
TGTGCCAGTAGTATTTCCGCTATCCGGGTCAATGAGCAGTTCTTC
CASSISAIRVNEQFF
>TRBJ1-3|-|TRBV6-5|-
TGTGCCAGCAGTCCGATACAGGGCGGAAACACCATATATTTT
CASSPIQGGNTIYF
>TRBJ1-2|-|TRBV27|-
TGTGCCACCACTGCGTTCCACCGCGTAACAGACCCGAACCCTGGCTACACCTTC
CATTAFHRVTDPNPGYTF
>TRBJ2-1|-|TRBV4-1|TRBD1
TGCGCCAGCAGCCAGAATGTACTGGACAGGTCCTACAATGAGCAGTTCTTC
CASSQNVLDRSYNEQFF
>TRBJ2-5|-|TRBV7-6|TRBD2
TGTGCCCGGTGGATAGTTGCGGGAGGGGAAGAGACCCAGTACTTC
CARWIVAGGEETQYF
>TRBJ2-5|-|TRBV3-1/TRBV3-2|-
TGTGCCAGCAGCCTTCAGGGGACCCAAATCAAAGAGACCCAGTACTTC
CASSLQGTQIKETQYF
>TRBJ2-2|-|TRBV5-1|-
TGCGCCAGCAGCTCCGTACTAAACACCGGGGAGCTGTTTTTT
CASSSVLNTGELFF
>TRBJ1-2|-|TRBV3-1/TRBV3-2|-
TGTGCCAGCAGCCAAGAAGCGGAGGGCGTCTATGGCTACACCTTC
CASSQEAEGVYGYTF
>TRBJ2-5|-|TRBV19|-
TGTGCCAGTAGTATTGGACTCGGAGAGACCCAGTACTTC
CASSIGLGETQYF
>TRBJ2-3|-|TRBV11-2|-
TGTGCCAGCAGCTTAGTGGCCAGAAGAACCACAGATACGCAGTATTTT
CASSLVARRTTDTQYF
>TRBJ2-1|-|TRBV14|-
TGTGCCAGCAGCCATCTGACTAACGACAATGAGCAGTTCTTC
CASSHLTNDNEQFF
>TRBJ2-1|-|TRBV2|-
TGTGCCAGCAGGAAAGAGGGAACTCCCTACAATGAGCAGTTCTTC
CASRKEGTPYNEQFF
>TRBJ2-1|-|TRBV9|TRBD2
TGTGCCAGCAGCGTATTGAGTCTAGCGGGAGTCAGTGAGCAGTTCTTC
CASSVLSLAGVSEQFF
>TRBJ2-3|-|TRBV19|-
TGTGCCAGTAGTTTAGGACAGAGCACAGATACGCAGTATTTT
CASSLGQSTDTQYF
>TRBJ2-3|once|TRBV20-1|-
TGCAGTACCAACAGGGCGGATACGCAGTATTTT
CSTNRADTQYF
>TRBJ1-1|-|TRBV12-5|-
TGTGCTAGTGGCACAAACGGACTCAACGAAAAGAACACTGAAGCTTTCTTT
CASGTNGLNEKNTEAFF
>TRBJ2-1|-|TRBV24-1|-
TGTGCCACCAGTAAACCTAGCCAGAGCTCCTACAATGAGCAGTTCTTC
CATSKPSQSSYNEQFF
>TRBJ2-6|-|TRBV18|TRBD2
TGTGCCAGCTCACCTTTTAGCGGGAGACTTGGGGCCAACGTCCTGACTTTC
CASSPFSGRLGANVLTF
>TRBJ2-2|once|TRBV18|-
TGTGCCAGCTCACCCCGGGTAGTCAACACCGGGGAGCTGTTTTTT
CASSPRVVNTGELFF
>TRBJ2-1|once|TRBV5-4|TRBD1
TGTGCCAGCAGCCCGGACAGGAGCAATGAGCAGTTCTTC
CASSPDRSNEQFF
>TRBJ2-5|-|TRBV24-1|-
TGTGCCACCAGTGAGGGGGGGCGCGTAGAGACCCAGTACTTC
CATSEGGRVETQYF